Listed here are 25 T cell receptor beta chains from one sample, sequenced in a study of T-cell reconstitution after alpha-beta-depleted transplantation in children. Using unique molecular identifiers, the investigators prepared the TCRbeta library. TCRdb recomputed calls from the PCR reads with MiXCR, one row per CDR3 protein. The data show under 350,000 distinct CDR3 sequences, with almost 10% seen just once and around a tenth held by the top ten. The sample was PBMCs from the stem cell graft donor, taken from the stem cell graft. All receptors come from a human donor who donated a stem cell graft to a child with SCID.

The rearrangement uses TRBV5-1 and TRBJ2-1, with a possible D match to TRBD1 (6 bases). The germline V gene encodes CDR1 SGHRS and CDR2 YFSETQ. V lost 4 bases to trimming and J lost 6 bases, with 11 bases between them. The CDR3 is 13 residues long. The CDR3 sequence: CASSLGAGNEQFF. The CDR3 DNA reads as TGCGCCAGCAGCCTGGGGGCGGGCAATGAGCAGTTCTTC.

The chain recombines TRBV3-1 with TRBJ2-1, with D perhaps assigned TRBD1 or TRBD2 (5 bases each). CDR3 size: 15 residues. Germline V lookup: CDR1 LGHDT, CDR2 YNNKEL (reference sequence). V was pared by 1 base and J by 4 bases, with 11 bases between. CDR3 residues: CASSQGGSDYNEQFF. The CDR3 nucleotides read TGTGCCAGCAGCCAAGGGGGGAGCGATTACAATGAGCAGTTCTTC.

This clonotype was observed at least ten times. V usage is TRBV5-1 and J usage is TRBJ2-3; 8 nucleotides align to TRBD1. The junction had 8 bases not matched to a gene; V was cut back by 6 bases and J by 2 bases. CDR1 and CDR2 from the germline V gene are SGHRS and YFSETQ. The CDR3 sequence is 15 residues long. CDR3 loop: CASIQTGVVTDTQYF. The CDR3 region has the DNA TGCGCCAGCATCCAGACAGGGGTTGTCACAGATACGCAGTATTTT.

This clonotype showed up many times. The rearrangement uses TRBV2 and TRBJ1-5, with D hard to call. V was pared by 0 bases and J by 1 base, with 7 bases between. Per the germline V gene, CDR1 is SNHLY and CDR2 is FYNNEI. The CDR3 contains 15 residues. CDR3 residues: CASSEAAGSNQPQHF. CDR3 nucleotides: TGTGCCAGCAGTGAAGCGGCGGGGAGCAATCAGCCCCAGCATTTT. The full variable domain, its missing parts supplied by reference TRBV2 and TRBJ1-5, is EPEVTQTPSHQVTQMGQEVILRCVPISNHLYFYWYRQILGQKVEFLVSFYNNEISEKSEIFDDQFSVERPDGSNFTLKIRSTKLEDSAMYFCASSEAAGSNQPQHFGDGTRLSIL.

This clonotype has more than one count but fewer than ten. The CDR3 DNA is TGTGCCAGCAGCGTAGCTCAGGGAGGCATTCAGTACTTC. Protein product: CASSVAQGGIQYF. The gene calls are TRBV9 and TRBJ2-4; TRBD2 might be the D (6 bases). CDR1 is SGDLS and CDR2 is YYNGEE in the germline V gene. With 0 bases removed from V and 9 bases from J, the gap between germline ends came to 10 bases. This CDR3 has 13 amino acids.

This clonotype was seen only a few times. The CDR3 sequence is CSAGGQLGQPQHF. CDR3 coding DNA: TGCAGTGCCGGAGGACAGTTAGGGCAGCCCCAGCATTTT. The chain joins TRBV20-1 to TRBJ1-5; possibly TRBD1 for D (6 bases). Trimming stripped 6 bases from V and 7 bases from J, with 16 bases between. This CDR3 has 13 residues. The germline V gene has CDR1 DFQATT and CDR2 SNEGSKA (reference sequence).

The chain joins TRBV9 to TRBJ1-5; 9 bases align to TRBD1. Germline CDR1 is SGDLS and CDR2 is YYNGEE. There are 16 residues in the CDR3. The V gene end was trimmed by 4 bases and the J gene end by 6 bases; junction bases not matched to a gene: 11. In DNA form, the CDR3 reads TGTGCCAGCAGCACAGGGGACAGGGTGGGGGGTCAGCCCCAGCATTTT. Translation: CASSTGDRVGGQPQHF.

This clonotype has a count of ten or more. The V and J genes are TRBV12-3 or TRBV12-4 and TRBJ2-1, with D uncertain. The V gene lost 6 bases and the J gene lost 6 bases, with 15 bases spanning the gap. The CDR3 extends over 14 amino acids. CDR3 sequence reads: CASSRAASTNEQFF. The CDR3, as DNA: TGTGCCAGCAGCCGCGCGGCAAGTACCAATGAGCAGTTCTTC.

At least ten counts were recorded for this clonotype. The chain joins TRBV5-6 to TRBJ2-1; TRBD2 is a possible D gene (7 bases). The CDR3 totals 14 residues. CDR1 and CDR2 (germline): SGHDT, YYEEEE. The ends were cut back, 4 bases at V and 2 bases at J, with 10 bases in the middle. The CDR3 coding sequence is TGTGCCAGCAGCCCCGGGGGGCCCTACAATGAGCAGTTCTTC. Amino acids: CASSPGGPYNEQFF. The complete variable domain, with remaining parts taken from reference TRBV5-6 and TRBJ2-1, reads DAGVTQSPTHLIKTRGQQVTLRCSPKSGHDTVSWYQQALGQGPQFIFQYYEEEERQRGNFPDRFSGHQFPNYSSELNVNALLLGDSALYLCASSPGGPYNEQFFGPGTRLTVL.

This clonotype was recorded a few times. The chain recombines TRBV3-1 with TRBJ2-5; 8 nucleotides agree with TRBD2. Trimming cost V 2 bases and J 4 bases; bases outside gene matches: 9. The CDR3 covers 16 residues. The V gene's germline CDR1 is LGHDT and CDR2 YNNKEL (reference sequence). The CDR3 nucleotides are TGTGCCAGCAGCCAATATATCGCGGGAGGAAGAGAGACCCAGTACTTC. This encodes CASSQYIAGGRETQYF.

This clonotype was seen more than once but under ten times. The chain links TRBV5-5 to TRBJ2-2, with no clear D. Between the trimmed V and J ends, which lost 7 bases and 6 bases, there was a span of 13 bases. There are 13 residues in the CDR3. Looked up from germline, CDR1 is SGHKS and CDR2 is YYEKEE (reference sequence). CDR3 protein: CASFFSRAGELFF. For the CDR3, the DNA is TGTGCCAGCTTCTTTAGCCGGGCCGGGGAGCTGTTTTTT.

This chain connects TRBV5-1 to TRBJ1-5, with D maybe TRBD1 (5 bases). The germline V gene encodes CDR1 SGHRS and CDR2 YFSETQ. V shed 4 bases and J shed 5 bases, with 16 bases lying between them. The CDR3 sequence is 15 residues long. Here the CDR3 DNA reads TGCGCCAGCAGCGAGGGACGTGTACCCTATCAGCCCCAGCATTTT. It translates to CASSEGRVPYQPQHF.

This clonotype turned up a few times. The gene calls are TRBV12-3 or TRBV12-4 and TRBJ1-4; 8 positions match TRBD1. The CDR3 loop spans 13 amino acids. After removal of 7 bases from V and 7 bases from J, the junction contained 5 bases not matched to a gene. The CDR3 here is CASTVDRGEKLFF. CDR3 DNA: TGTGCCAGCACCGTTGACAGGGGTGAAAAACTGTTTTTT.

This clonotype was seen repeatedly, ten times or more. This chain connects TRBV7-2 to TRBJ2-1, with D possibly TRBD1 on 5 matching bases. The CDR3 is 14 residues long. V shed 1 base and J shed 5 bases, with 9 bases lying between them. CDR1 is SGHTA and CDR2 is FQGNSA in the germline V gene. CDR3 amino acids: CASSLGPGNNEQFF. The CDR3 bases are TGTGCCAGCAGCTTAGGGCCAGGGAACAATGAGCAGTTCTTC.

The J gene is TRBJ2-7, the V gene TRBV5-1, with D possibly TRBD1 on 6 matching bases. V was pared by 2 bases and J by 2 bases, with 11 bases between. Germline loops: CDR1 SGHRS, CDR2 YFSETQ. The CDR3 is made up of 14 amino acids. The CDR3 loop is CASSFTGTTYEQYF. The CDR3 DNA is TGCGCCAGCAGCTTTACAGGGACCACCTACGAGCAGTACTTC.

This clonotype was recorded a few times. The chain is built from TRBV6-6 and TRBJ1-1; D unresolved. V gave up 2 bases and J gave up 7 bases, with 8 bases separating them. The CDR3 spans 12 residues. The germline V gene has CDR1 MNHNY and CDR2 SVGAGI (reference sequence). The CDR3 region has the DNA TGTGCCAGCAGTTACCAGACACTTGAAGCTTTCTTT. This translates into CASSYQTLEAFF.

This clonotype was counted many times. The chain has TRBV20-1 and TRBJ1-2, with D perhaps matching TRBD1 (5 bases). Germline CDR1 is DFQATT and CDR2 is SNEGSKA (reference sequence). Trimming removed 4 bases at V and 5 bases at J, with 17 bases between. The CDR3 length is 14 residues. CDR3 loop: CSATGTAASYGYTF. DNA of the CDR3: TGCAGTGCTACCGGGACCGCCGCTAGTTATGGCTACACCTTC.

This clonotype was counted only a few times. The CDR3 loop is CSASFSQETQYF. DNA of the CDR3: TGCAGTGCTAGTTTTAGCCAAGAGACCCAGTACTTC. This rearrangement joins TRBV20-1 to TRBJ2-5; D remains unclear. The CDR3 loop spans 12 amino acids. From germline, CDR1 is DFQATT and CDR2 SNEGSKA (reference sequence). Trimming left V 3 bases short and J 1 base short, with 6 bases between.

Only a few counts were recorded for this clonotype. V usage is TRBV5-1 and J usage is TRBJ2-3; D gene ambiguous. The CDR3 is 15 residues long. The ends were cut back, 3 bases at V and 5 bases at J, with 16 bases in the middle. Germline V gene sequence: CDR1 SGHRS, CDR2 YFSETQ. The CDR3 region has the DNA TGCGCCAGCAGCTCTACGGAGAGCTCCAGAGATACGCAGTATTTT. Translating it yields CASSSTESSRDTQYF. The entire variable domain, with the rest obtained from reference TRBV5-1 and TRBJ2-3, is as follows: KAGVTQTPRYLIKTRGQQVTLSCSPISGHRSVSWYQQTPGQGLQFLFEYFSETQRNKGNFPGRFSGRQFSNSRSEMNVSTLELGDSALYLCASSSTESSRDTQYFGPGTRLTVL.

This sequence joins TRBV5-6 and TRBJ2-1; 7 bases fit TRBD2. Germline CDR1 is SGHDT and CDR2 is YYEEEE. The CDR3 loop spans 20 amino acids. Trimming cost V 0 bases and J 1 base; bases outside gene matches: 16. The CDR3, as DNA: TGTGCCAGCAGCTTGGCTCAAAAGCGGGGAACCCCGACTTCCTACAATGAGCAGTTCTTC. This encodes CASSLAQKRGTPTSYNEQFF. The whole variable domain, remainder taken from reference TRBV5-6 and TRBJ2-1, is DAGVTQSPTHLIKTRGQQVTLRCSPKSGHDTVSWYQQALGQGPQFIFQYYEEEERQRGNFPDRFSGHQFPNYSSELNVNALLLGDSALYLCASSLAQKRGTPTSYNEQFFGPGTRLTVL.

This rearrangement joins TRBV27 to TRBJ2-7; the D is unclear. Germline CDR1 MNHEY, CDR2 SMNVEV (reference sequence). The CDR3 loop spans 14 amino acids. Trimming took off 6 bases at V and 5 bases at J, with 17 bases between the two ends. DNA of the CDR3: TGTGCCAGCAGCACTACATCGGTAAGCCACGAGCAGTACTTC. It translates to CASSTTSVSHEQYF.

This chain uses TRBV19 with TRBJ1-1; D unresolved. Trimming pared 6 bases from V and 5 bases from J, leaving 7 bases between. In germline, CDR1 is LNHDA, CDR2 SQIVND (reference sequence). The CDR3 covers 11 residues. This CDR3 reads CASRVGTEAFF. The CDR3 region has the DNA TGTGCCAGTAGGGTGGGAACTGAAGCTTTCTTT.

This clonotype was detected only a few times. V and J are TRBV12-3 or TRBV12-4 and TRBJ2-1; 14 bases match TRBD2. The CDR3 length is 15 residues. V lost 6 bases, J lost 9 bases, and 7 bases stayed unmatched. The CDR3 coding sequence is TGTGCCAGCAGCCCCGGACTAGCGGGGGGATTTGAGCAGTTCTTC. It codes for CASSPGLAGGFEQFF.

The rearrangement links TRBV5-1 to TRBJ2-1; 10 bases map to TRBD2. V lost 5 bases, J lost 6 bases, and 8 bases stayed unmatched. The germline CDR1 and CDR2 sequences are SGHRS and YFSETQ. The CDR3 covers 15 residues. The CDR3 loop reads CASRRLAGEGNEQFF. The CDR3 bases are TGCGCCAGCAGACGTCTAGCGGGGGAAGGCAATGAGCAGTTCTTC.

This clonotype was detected a few times. The chain carries TRBV12-3 or TRBV12-4 and TRBJ2-7, with 9 bases identical to TRBD1. J lost 4 bases, V lost 5 bases, and 6 bases had no gene match. CDR3 length: 14 residues. The DNA for the CDR3 is TGTGCCAGCAGTAAACAGGGGGCGCGTTACGAGCAGTACTTC. Translated, it gives CASSKQGARYEQYF.